Listed below are T cell receptor beta chains from one sample, sequenced in a study of beta chain features in type 1 diabetes. Data came from immunoSEQ multiplex PCR; TCRdb stores just in-frame clones and leaves some out. This sample carries 500,000 to 850,000 clones, over 13% of them seen once, and the ten largest clones take approximately 0.039%. The sample taken for sequencing was naive CD4+ T cells from blood. The receptor source for this set is a man between 18 and 29 years old with type 1 diabetes. Each CDR3 is given with its conserved first and last residue. The D gene is left open where the match is weak. A row's size may be missing; if present it is once, few, many or a size class.

>NA|NA|TRBV7-3|TRBJ2-2
CASRPAGTGNTGELFF
TGTGCCAGCAGACCTGCCGGGACGGGGAACACCGGGGAGCTGTTTTTT
>NA|NA|TRBV27|TRBJ2-7
CASSMDWSRVYF
TGTGCCAGCAGTATGGACTGGAGCCGAGTGTACTTC
>NA|few|TRBV28|TRBJ2-6
CASTSGANVLTF
TGTGCCAGCACTTCTGGGGCCAACGTCCTGACTTTC
>NA|few|TRBV6-5|TRBJ1-4
CASSPLLGKLFF
TGTGCCAGCAGTCCGCTCCTAGGAAAACTGTTTTTT
>NA|few|TRBV30|TRBJ2-7
CAWSVPGTEQYF
TGTGCCTGGAGTGTACCAGGGACCGAGCAGTACTTC
>TRBD1|few|TRBV18|TRBJ2-5
CASSPRTGVGETQYF
TGTGCCAGCTCACCACGGACAGGGGTAGGAGAGACCCAGTACTTC
>NA|NA|TRBV19|TRBJ2-5
CASSIGGTSETQYF
TGTGCCAGTAGTATAGGCGGGACGTCGGAGACCCAGTACTTC
>TRBD1|few|TRBV7-9|TRBJ2-5
CASSPAGGRETQYF
TGTGCCAGCAGCCCAGCAGGGGGCAGGGAGACCCAGTACTTC
>TRBD2|NA|TRBV4-1|TRBJ2-1
CASSLPTSGNNEQFF
TGCGCCAGCAGCCTTCCGACTAGCGGGAACAATGAGCAGTTCTTC
>TRBD2|NA|TRBV5-4|TRBJ2-1
CASNPTSGDLEQFF
TGTGCCAGCAACCCGACTAGCGGTGATCTTGAGCAGTTCTTC
>NA|few|TRBV5-4|TRBJ2-3
CASSERQGGDTQYF
TGTGCCAGCAGCGAACGACAGGGAGGAGATACGCAGTATTTT
>NA|NA|TRBV10-3|TRBJ1-1
CAISGQDQSEAFF
TGTGCCATCAGTGGCCAGGACCAGTCTGAAGCTTTCTTT
>TRBD2|NA|TRBV11-2|TRBJ2-5
CASSTRTSGTGFQYF
TGTGCCAGCAGCACCCGGACTAGCGGGACGGGGTTCCAGTACTTC
>NA|NA|TRBV10-3|TRBJ1-5
CAIGEGNQPQHF
TGTGCCATCGGGGAAGGCAATCAGCCCCAGCATTTT
>TRBD1|NA|TRBV6-6|TRBJ2-7
CATRHRGESSYEQYF
TGTGCCACCCGACACAGGGGGGAAAGCTCCTACGAGCAGTACTTC
>TRBD2|NA|TRBV4-1|TRBJ2-3
CASSQARGRAPDTQYF
TGCGCCAGCAGCCAAGCTCGCGGGAGGGCCCCAGATACGCAGTATTTT
>NA|NA|TRBV27|TRBJ2-3
CASTTDTQYF
TGTGCCAGTACTACAGATACGCAGTATTTT
>NA|NA|TRBV15|TRBJ2-7
CATSRDPPTVSYEQYF
TGTGCCACCAGCAGAGATCCCCCGACAGTCTCCTACGAGCAGTACTTC
>NA|few|TRBV25-1|TRBJ1-2
CASSESLGPDYGYTF
TGTGCCAGCAGTGAATCGTTAGGGCCGGACTATGGCTACACCTTC
>NA|few|TRBV30|TRBJ2-3
CAWSGGLSPTDTQYF
TGTGCCTGGAGTGGAGGACTTTCTCCCACAGATACGCAGTATTTT
>TRBD1|NA|TRBV30|TRBJ2-3
CAWASGTGSTDTQYF
TGTGCCTGGGCCAGCGGGACAGGGAGCACAGATACGCAGTATTTT